This entry lists 5 T cell receptor beta chains sequenced from one sample in a study of T-cell memory formation after mild COVID-19. TCRdb redid the calling of the 5' RACE reads with MiXCR, one entry per CDR3 protein. The sample has about 260,000 distinct CDR3 sequences, 8% to 10% seen once. What was sequenced was PBMCs or a T cell subset sorted from them (not recorded which). These receptor sequences come from a man younger than 35 who had mild COVID-19 (a few samples of this study predate the infection). Cell type and time point are not known.

This clonotype was counted between two and nine times. V usage is TRBV6-2 or TRBV6-3 and J usage is TRBJ2-1; D uncertain. This CDR3 is 16 amino acids long. The V and J ends lost 6 bases and 7 bases respectively, with 22 bases between them. Germline V gene lookup returns CDR1 MNHEY and CDR2 SVGEGT. In DNA, the CDR3 is TGTGCCAGCAGCGTATTTTGGGTAGTCGGAGTGAATGAGCAGTTCTTC. Translated, it gives CASSVFWVVGVNEQFF.

The gene calls are TRBV7-2 and TRBJ2-1, with 8 positions matching TRBD1. The CDR3 is 14 amino acids. CDR1 SGHTA and CDR2 FQGNSA come from the germline V gene. The junction had 6 bases not matched to a gene; V was cut back by 1 base and J by 10 bases. CDR3 amino acids: CASSLGDRRGEQFF. In nucleotides, the CDR3 is TGTGCCAGCAGCTTAGGGGACAGGAGGGGGGAGCAGTTCTTC.

V is TRBV29-1 and J is TRBJ2-7, with a possible D match to TRBD2 (5 bases). Germline-derived CDR1 and CDR2 are SQVTM and ANQGSEA. V lost 2 bases to trimming and J lost 3 bases, with 11 bases between them. The CDR3 is 13 residues long. The CDR3 here is CSVESERGYEQYF. CDR3 in DNA: TGCAGCGTTGAAAGCGAACGGGGCTACGAGCAGTACTTC.

Only a few counts were recorded for this clonotype. V gene TRBV6-5 combines with J gene TRBJ1-1; maybe TRBD1 (5 bases). V was clipped by 6 bases and J by 8 bases, with 13 bases between them. The CDR3 has 12 amino acids. CDR1 MNHEY and CDR2 SVGAGI come from the germline V gene. CDR3 protein: CASRKSGGEAFF. Here the CDR3 DNA reads TGTGCCAGCAGGAAATCTGGGGGGGAAGCTTTCTTT.

The chain joins TRBV20-1 to TRBJ2-7, with 8 nucleotides matching TRBD1. The J segment lost 3 bases and the V segment lost 0 bases, leaving 7 bases of the junction unmatched. The germline gives CDR1 DFQATT, CDR2 SNEGSKA (reference sequence). The CDR3 consists of 15 residues. The CDR3 region is CSARDDRGSGYEQYF. The CDR3 region has the DNA TGCAGTGCTAGAGACGACAGGGGATCGGGCTACGAGCAGTACTTC.